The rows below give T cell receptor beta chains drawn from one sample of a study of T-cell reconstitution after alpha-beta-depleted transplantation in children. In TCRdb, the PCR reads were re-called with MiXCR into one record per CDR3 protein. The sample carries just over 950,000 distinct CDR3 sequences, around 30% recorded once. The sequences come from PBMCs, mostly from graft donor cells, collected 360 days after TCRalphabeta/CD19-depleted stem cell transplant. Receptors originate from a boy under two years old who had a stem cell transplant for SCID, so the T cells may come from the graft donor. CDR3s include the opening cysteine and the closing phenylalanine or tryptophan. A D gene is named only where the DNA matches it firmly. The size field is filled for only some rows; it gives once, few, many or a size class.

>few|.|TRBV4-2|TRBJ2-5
TGTGCCAGCAGCCAAGAAGGGACCCTTCAAGAGACCCAGTACTTC
CASSQEGTLQETQYF
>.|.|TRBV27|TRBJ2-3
TGTGCCAGCAGGGCCCGACTAGTCCCCACAGATACGCAGTATTTT
CASRARLVPTDTQYF
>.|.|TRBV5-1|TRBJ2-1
TGCGCCAGCAGCTTGGACTTTGTTCGTAGCACGGGGAATGAGCAGTTCTTC
CASSLDFVRSTGNEQFF
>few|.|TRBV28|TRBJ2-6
TGTGCCAGCACTACGGGCAGTCCAAACTCTGGGGCCAACGTCCTGACTTTC
CASTTGSPNSGANVLTF
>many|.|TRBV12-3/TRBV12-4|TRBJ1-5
TGTGCCAGCAGCTTAAAGGGGAATCAGCCCCAGCATTTT
CASSLKGNQPQHF
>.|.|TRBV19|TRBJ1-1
TGTGCCAGTAGGGTACCACAGGGCTCTGAAGCTTTCTTT
CASRVPQGSEAFF
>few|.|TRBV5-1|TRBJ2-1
TGCGCCAGCAGCCCTGGTCACACAGGATCCAATGAGCAGTTCTTC
CASSPGHTGSNEQFF
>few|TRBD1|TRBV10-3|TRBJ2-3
TGTGCCATCAGACGGGACAGTCCCACAGATACGCAGTATTTT
CAIRRDSPTDTQYF
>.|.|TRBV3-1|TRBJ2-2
TGTGCCAGCAGCCGACCCACCGGGGAGCTGTTTTTT
CASSRPTGELFF
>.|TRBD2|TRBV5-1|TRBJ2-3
TGCGCCAGCAGCTTGGTGCCTAGCGGTTCATCGGCAGATACGCAGTATTTT
CASSLVPSGSSADTQYF
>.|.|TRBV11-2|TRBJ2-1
TGTGCCAGCAGCTTAGTAATGGGGAGTGCGGGGAATGAGCAGTTCTTC
CASSLVMGSAGNEQFF
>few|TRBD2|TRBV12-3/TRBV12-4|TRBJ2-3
TGTGCCAGCAGTCCCCGGGAGCGGGGGGGCAGTACGCAGTATTTT
CASSPRERGGSTQYF
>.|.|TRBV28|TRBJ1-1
TGTGCCAGCAGTTTTGAGGCTATTCAATCATTACGGGCTTTCTTT
CASSFEAIQSLRAFF
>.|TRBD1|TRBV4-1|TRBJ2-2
TGCGCCAGCAGCCACACCGACAGGGACGCCGGGGAGCTGTTTTTT
CASSHTDRDAGELFF